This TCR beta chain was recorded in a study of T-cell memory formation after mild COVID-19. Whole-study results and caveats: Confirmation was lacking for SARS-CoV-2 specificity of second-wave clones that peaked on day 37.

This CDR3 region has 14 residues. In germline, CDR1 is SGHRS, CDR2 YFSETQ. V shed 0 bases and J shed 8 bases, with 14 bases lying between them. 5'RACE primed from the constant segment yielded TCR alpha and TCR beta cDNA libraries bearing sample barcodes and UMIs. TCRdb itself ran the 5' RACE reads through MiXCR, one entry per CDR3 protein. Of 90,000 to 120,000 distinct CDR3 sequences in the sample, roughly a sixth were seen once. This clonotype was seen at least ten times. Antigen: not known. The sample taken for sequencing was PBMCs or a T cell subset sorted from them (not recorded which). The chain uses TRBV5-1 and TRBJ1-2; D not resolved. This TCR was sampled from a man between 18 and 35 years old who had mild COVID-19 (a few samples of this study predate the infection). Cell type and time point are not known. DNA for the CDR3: TGCGCCAGCAGCTTGGAGGTAGCCGGGCAAGGCTACACCTTC. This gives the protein CASSLEVAGQGYTF.